What follows is one TCR beta chain and its context. The antigen is undetermined. This entry comes from a study of CD8+ T cells in alopecia areata. On the study more broadly: At a dose of 5 to 10 mg twice daily, oral tofacitinib was given to treated patients. Affected scalp percentage set treated patients' severity scores. Whole-study findings and limits: In lesional scalp, particularly from alopecia totalis/universalis, clonality was higher than in normal scalp.

Treatment here: oral pan-JAK inhibitor, 5-10 mg twice daily. RNA was extracted and reverse transcribed into cDNA as the sequencing template. Sequenced by immunoSEQ multiplex PCR; TCRdb stores in-frame clones only, minus some. The sample includes 150,000 to 200,000 clones, roughly 60% of them seen just once. V was pared by 8 bases and J by 5 bases, with 6 bases of the junction left unmatched. The CDR3 is 14 residues long. Germline CDR1 reads MNHNY; CDR2 reads SVGAGI (reference sequence). This sequence was found in a human donor with alopecia areata. The V call is TRBV6-6, the J call TRBJ2-2, with 9 bases identical to TRBD1. Sequencing was performed on CD4+ T cells sorted from blood, taken at approximately week 56, from a patient treated with tofacitinib. The CDR3, as DNA: TGTGCCAGCTCAGAGACAGGGGGAACCGGGGAGCTGTTTTTT. It encodes CASSETGGTGELFF.